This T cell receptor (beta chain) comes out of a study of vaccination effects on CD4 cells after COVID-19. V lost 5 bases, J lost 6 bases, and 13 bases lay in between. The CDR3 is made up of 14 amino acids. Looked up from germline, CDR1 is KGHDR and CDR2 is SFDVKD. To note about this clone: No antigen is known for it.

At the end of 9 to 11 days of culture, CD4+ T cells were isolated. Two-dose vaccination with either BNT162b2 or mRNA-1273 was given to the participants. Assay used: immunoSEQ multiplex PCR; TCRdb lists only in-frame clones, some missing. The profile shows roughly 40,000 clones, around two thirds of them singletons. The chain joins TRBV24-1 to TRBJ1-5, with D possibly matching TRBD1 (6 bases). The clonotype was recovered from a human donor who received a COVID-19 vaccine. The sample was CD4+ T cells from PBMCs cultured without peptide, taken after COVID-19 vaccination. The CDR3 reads CATSGGAAGQPQHF. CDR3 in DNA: TGTGCCACCAGTGGGGGGGCGGCCGGTCAGCCCCAGCATTTT.